This T cell receptor (beta chain) derives from a study of T cell responses to AZD1222 COVID-19 vaccine. Measured with immunoSEQ multiplex PCR; TCRdb has only the in-frame clones, and not every one. Among roughly 190,000 clones listed, approximately 95% were seen once. V was pared by 4 bases and J by 5 bases, with 2 bases of the junction left unmatched. Germline loops: CDR1 PRHDT, CDR2 FYEKMQ (reference sequence). The length of the CDR3 is 14 residues. This sequence originates from an adult in good health. This rearrangement joins TRBV13 to TRBJ2-1, with 10 bases identical to TRBD1. The material was peripheral blood, obtained on day 0 of AZD1222 vaccination. This CDR3 reads CASSSGTGDNEQFF. DNA of the CDR3: TGTGCCAGCAGCTCCGGGACAGGGGACAATGAGCAGTTCTTC.